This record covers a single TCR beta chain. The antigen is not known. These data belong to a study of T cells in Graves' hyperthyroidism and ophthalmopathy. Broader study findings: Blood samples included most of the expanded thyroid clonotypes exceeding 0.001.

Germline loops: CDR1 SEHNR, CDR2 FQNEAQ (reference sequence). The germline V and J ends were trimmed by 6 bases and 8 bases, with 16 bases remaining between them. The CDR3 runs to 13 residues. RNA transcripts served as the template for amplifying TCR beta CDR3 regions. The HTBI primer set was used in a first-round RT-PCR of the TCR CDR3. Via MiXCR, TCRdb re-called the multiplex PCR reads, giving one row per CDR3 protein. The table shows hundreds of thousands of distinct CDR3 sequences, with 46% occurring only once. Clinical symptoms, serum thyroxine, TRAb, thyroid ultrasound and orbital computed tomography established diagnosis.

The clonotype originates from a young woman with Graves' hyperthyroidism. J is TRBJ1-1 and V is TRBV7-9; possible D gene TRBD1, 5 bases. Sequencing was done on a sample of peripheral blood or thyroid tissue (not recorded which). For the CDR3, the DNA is TGTGCCAGCAGTCTCGGATGGGGGGTGGAAGCTTTCTTT. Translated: CASSLGWGVEAFF. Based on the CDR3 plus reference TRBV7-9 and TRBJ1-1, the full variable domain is DTGVSQNPRHKITKRGQNVTFRCDPISEHNRLYWYRQTLGQGPEFLTYFQNEAQLEKSRLLSDRFSAERPKGSFSTLEIQRTEQGDSAMYLCASSLGWGVEAFFGQGTRLTVV.